These T cell receptor beta chains were read from a single sample in a study of OX40 agonist ivuxolimab in advanced cancers. The table came from immunoSEQ multiplex PCR; TCRdb's copy has only in-frame clones and leaves some out. The sample records 70,000 or so clones, roughly 90% being singletons. The specimen comprised CD4+ or CD8+ T cells sorted from blood, sampled in a trial of the OX40 agonist ivuxolimab. These receptors originate from an adult with an advanced solid tumor such as melanoma, head and neck, liver or kidney cancer. Each CDR3 is given with its conserved first and last residue. A D gene is named only where the DNA matches it firmly.

TRBV2	TRBJ1-3	-	CASSSGSGNTIYF
TRBV5-1	TRBJ2-7	-	CASRGGGESYEQYF
TRBV28	TRBJ1-1	-	CASSPGGTLGLSGQAFF
TRBV29-1	TRBJ2-3	-	CSASRDWPTDTQYF
TRBV18	TRBJ2-4	-	CASSPISSAAGGRAKNIQYF
TRBV10-1	TRBJ2-3	-	CASSDSRGPDTQYF
TRBV4-1	TRBJ1-1	TRBD1	CASSRGTGSVNTEAFF
TRBV18	TRBJ2-5	-	CASSRGGRETQYF
TRBV4-1	TRBJ2-3	-	CASSQEGTLPTDTQYF
TRBV27	TRBJ2-7	-	CASSGGTRGRYEQYF
TRBV5-6	TRBJ1-2	-	CASSRDNYYGYTF
TRBV4-2	TRBJ2-3	TRBD2	CASSLERLAGPTDTQYF
TRBV27	TRBJ2-1	-	CASRLIFAGNYNEQFF
TRBV7-2	TRBJ1-2	-	CASRAGAFPSGYTF
TRBV28	TRBJ2-7	-	CASSLGLNEQYF
TRBV19	TRBJ2-5	-	CASSITVRETQYF
TRBV18	TRBJ1-2	TRBD1	CASSPLGQTSTDNYGYTF
TRBV12-5	TRBJ1-2	-	CASGPQMDYGYTF
TRBV6-6	TRBJ2-5	-	CASSRFRPETQYF
TRBV19	TRBJ2-1	TRBD1	CASSTTGGANWGSYNEQFF
TRBV28	TRBJ1-5	-	CASSQPGRGASQPQHF
TRBV5-1	TRBJ2-6	TRBD1	CASSWDRSLSGANVLTF